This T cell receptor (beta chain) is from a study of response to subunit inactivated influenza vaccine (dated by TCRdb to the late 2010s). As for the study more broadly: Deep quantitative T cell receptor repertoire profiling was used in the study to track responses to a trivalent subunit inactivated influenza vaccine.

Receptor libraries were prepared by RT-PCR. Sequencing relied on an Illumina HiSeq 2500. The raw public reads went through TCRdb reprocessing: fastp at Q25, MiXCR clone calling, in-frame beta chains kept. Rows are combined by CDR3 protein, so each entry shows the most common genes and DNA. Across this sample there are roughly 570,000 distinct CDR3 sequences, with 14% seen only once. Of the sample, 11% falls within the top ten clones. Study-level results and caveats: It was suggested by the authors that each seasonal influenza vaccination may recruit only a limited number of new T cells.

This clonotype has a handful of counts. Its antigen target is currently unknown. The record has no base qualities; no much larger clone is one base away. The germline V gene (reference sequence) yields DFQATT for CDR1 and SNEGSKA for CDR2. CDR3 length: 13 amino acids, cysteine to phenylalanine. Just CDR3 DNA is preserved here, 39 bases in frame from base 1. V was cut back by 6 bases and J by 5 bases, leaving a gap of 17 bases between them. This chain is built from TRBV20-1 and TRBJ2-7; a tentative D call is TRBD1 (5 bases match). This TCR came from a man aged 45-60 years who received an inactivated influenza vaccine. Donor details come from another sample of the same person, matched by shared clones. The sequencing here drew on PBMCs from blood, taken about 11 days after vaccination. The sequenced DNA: TGCAGTGCCCCAGGGCTCGGGCGGAACGAGCAGTACTTC. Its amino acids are CSAPGLGRNEQYF.